This T cell receptor beta chain was found in a study of spatial heterogeneity in lung cancer. Study findings and constraints: Ubiquitous expanded tumor TCRs showed up in blood more at resection than follow-up.

From germline, CDR1 is SEHNR and CDR2 FQNEAQ (reference sequence). This CDR3 is 14 amino acids long. Trimming removed 5 bases from V and 2 bases from J, with 10 bases in between. This clonotype was recorded many times. Its antigen is not identified. TCRdb ran MiXCR on the 5' RACE reads and lists one entry per CDR3 protein. The repertoire includes approximately 40,000 distinct CDR3 sequences, 6% to 7.5% of them detected once, and about 40% sits in the top ten. Time point specified: sample taken at primary tumor resection. Frozen PBMC, nontumor lung or tumor provided whole RNA, which was sequenced unsorted.

This TCR derives from a female donor with early-stage non-small cell lung cancer. The V and J genes are TRBV7-9 and TRBJ1-5, with no clear D. The material was PBMCs, obtained at surgery. DNA of the CDR3: TGTGCCAGCAGCAAGACCGGCGGCAATCAGCCCCAGCATTTT. Amino acid sequence: CASSKTGGNQPQHF. The full variable domain, completed using reference TRBV7-9 and TRBJ1-5, is DTGVSQNPRHKITKRGQNVTFRCDPISEHNRLYWYRQTLGQGPEFLTYFQNEAQLEKSRLLSDRFSAERPKGSFSTLEIQRTEQGDSAMYLCASSKTGGNQPQHFGDGTRLSIL.